The clone carrying this T cell receptor (beta chain) occurred once. Its antigen is unidentified. The data originate from a study of T cell responses to AZD1222 COVID-19 vaccine. The CDR3 sequence is 14 residues long. CDR1 MNHEY and CDR2 SMNVEV come from the germline V gene (reference sequence). V was clipped by 6 bases and J by 5 bases, with 17 bases between them. The study, taken as a whole, reports: CD4 TCRs linked to vaccination spanned spike, dominating at 160-218 and 743-854.

Sequencing was performed with immunoSEQ multiplex PCR; in TCRdb, only in-frame clones are kept and a portion is missing. The repertoire holds about 120,000 clones, with 75% to 90% as singletons. The chain uses TRBV27 and TRBJ2-7; no clear D gene. This specimen was peripheral blood, taken on day 0 of AZD1222 vaccination. The sequence came from an adult in good health. DNA of the CDR3: TGTGCCAGCAGGGTCGGGCCAACCCACCACGAGCAGTACTTC. It translates to CASRVGPTHHEQYF.